This T cell receptor (beta chain) came from a study of identical twins. Study outcomes and limitations: Findings came from cross-sectional statistics, without long-term follow-up of donors. Abundant beta clonotypes from cord blood bore fewer insertions; memory repertoires lacked this pattern. Out-of-frame alpha sequences common to twins exhibited an excess of low generation probability. Monozygotic twins shared more out-of-frame TCR alpha than recombination models predicted.

TCRdb processed the 5' RACE reads anew with MiXCR; each CDR3 protein has one entry. The sample has more than 1.5 million distinct CDR3 sequences, about 31% seen once. As regards this clonotype: Its antigen is currently unknown.

This TCR derives from a newborn girl in good health. The source material was cord blood.

CDR3 protein: CSARKGFETQYF. In DNA, the CDR3 is TGCAGTGCTAGAAAGGGGTTCGAGACCCAGTACTTC. This chain joins TRBV20-1 and TRBJ2-5, with D possibly TRBD1 on 5 matching bases. This CDR3 is 12 amino acids long. From germline, CDR1 is DFQATT and CDR2 SNEGSKA (reference sequence). V lost 2 bases and J 5 bases, leaving 9 bases between the germline ends.